Below, 10 T cell receptor beta chains from the same sample are listed, as sequenced in a study of coeliac disease. Here immunoSEQ multiplex PCR was the method, and the copy in TCRdb shows in-frame clones only, minus some. In the table there are just over 7,000 clones, 63% of which are singletons. Sequences were obtained from lamina propria lymphocytes from the gut. These receptors came from an older woman with active celiac disease.

This clone came up a few times. The genes are TRBV9 and TRBJ2-5, with D perhaps TRBD2 (7 bases). V gave up 2 bases and J gave up 4 bases, with 18 bases separating them. The CDR3 contains 16 residues. Germline V lookup: CDR1 SGDLS, CDR2 YYNGEE. CDR3 coding DNA: TGTGCCAGCAGCGTCGGCGGGGGCACACGGGGAGAGACCCAGTACTTC. Protein product: CASSVGGGTRGETQYF.

This clone was observed a few times. The chain joins TRBV7-2 to TRBJ2-3, with unresolved D. V lost 10 bases and J 5 bases, leaving 7 bases between the germline ends. CDR1 and CDR2 (germline): SGHTA, FQGNSA. The CDR3 totals 10 residues. CDR3 bases: TGTGCCACCGGTGGAGATACGCAGTATTTT. It is translated as CATGGDTQYF.

This clone occurred once. The chain employs TRBV5-4 and TRBJ2-4, with D uncertain. The CDR3 runs to 16 residues. Germline lookup yields CDR1 SGHNT and CDR2 YYREEE (reference sequence). The V and J ends lost 5 bases and 0 bases respectively, with 15 bases between them. CDR3 loop: CASSSRTSLAKNIQYF. The CDR3, as DNA: TGTGCCAGCAGTTCTAGAACCTCTCTAGCCAAAAACATTCAGTACTTC.

This chain connects TRBV18 to TRBJ2-7, with D unclear. Germline loops: CDR1 KGHSH, CDR2 LQKENI. CDR3 length equals 14 residues. Trimming left V 2 bases short and J 0 bases short, with 8 bases between. CDR3 in amino acids: CASSPYSHSYEQYF. CDR3 sequence (DNA): TGTGCCAGCTCACCATACAGTCACTCCTACGAGCAGTACTTC.

This clone was detected only a few times. CDR3 nucleotides: TGTGCCAGCAGTCCCCTAAACAGGGGGGGTAACTATGGCTACACCTTC. Translation gives CASSPLNRGGNYGYTF. The J gene is TRBJ1-2, the V gene TRBV28, with 8 nucleotides matching TRBD1. V trimming: 5 bases; J trimming: 1 base; junction bases outside the gene matches: 9. CDR1 is MDHEN and CDR2 is SYDVKM in the germline V gene. There are 16 residues in the CDR3.

This clone was found a few times. J is TRBJ2-2 and V is TRBV7-3, with 7 bases that match TRBD2. V was pared by 8 bases and J by 5 bases, with 11 bases of the junction left unmatched. Germline V gene data show CDR1 as SGHTA and CDR2 as FQGTGA. This CDR3 spans 15 amino acids. CDR3 nucleotides: TGTGCCAGCTCTGTTACGGGGACTAATACCGGGGAGCTGTTTTTT. Translated: CASSVTGTNTGELFF.

The V gene is TRBV10-3, the J gene TRBJ1-2; D gene uncertain. There are 14 residues in the CDR3. From germline, CDR1 is ENHRY and CDR2 SYGVKD. With 7 bases removed from V and 4 bases from J, the gap between germline ends came to 16 bases. The CDR3 bases are TGTGCCATCAACCGAATTCAAGGAGTCTATGGCTACACCTTC. It is translated as CAINRIQGVYGYTF.

This chain joins TRBV19 and TRBJ1-2; a possible D gene is TRBD1 (5 bases). Trimming removed 9 bases from V and 2 bases from J, with 16 bases in between. The CDR3 spans 14 residues. Germline-derived CDR1 and CDR2 are LNHDA and SQIVND (reference sequence). CDR3 DNA: TGTGCCAGCCAAATTCCAGGGAGGAACTATGGCTACACCTTC. This codes for CASQIPGRNYGYTF.

The chain has TRBV7-2 and TRBJ1-2; D is undetermined. The CDR3 contains 16 residues. Trimming took 3 bases from V and 4 from J, leaving 18 bases between them. The V gene's germline CDR1 is SGHTA and CDR2 FQGNSA. The CDR3, as DNA: TGTGCCAGCAGCTTCCCTATGGTGAGGCCGGGCTATGGCTACACCTTC. This sequence encodes CASSFPMVRPGYGYTF.

V and J are TRBV28 and TRBJ1-4; D is ambiguous. V was cut by 6 bases and J by 8 bases, with 10 bases left in between. Looked up from germline, CDR1 is MDHEN and CDR2 is SYDVKM. The CDR3 length is 12 residues. The CDR3 sequence: CASSEGPEKLFF. CDR3 nucleotides: TGTGCCAGCAGCGAGGGTCCGGAAAAACTGTTTTTT.